The 5 T cell receptor beta chains listed next were all sequenced from one sample in a study of shared clonotypes between healthy human individuals. CD45RO-negative cells were positively selected for CCR7, leaving out terminally differentiated effector memory CD45RA+ cells. Method: immunoSEQ multiplex PCR; TCRdb's copy keeps in-frame clones and lacks some. The data hold some 740,000 clones, with about 91% observed a single time. Sequenced input: naive CD8+ T cells sorted from blood. The receptors stem from a man aged 25-45 years in good health.

This clone has just one count. The chain recombines TRBV7-9 with TRBJ1-3; D is ambiguous. Germline assignment: CDR1 SEHNR and CDR2 FQNEAQ (reference sequence). This CDR3 has 16 residues. V shed 3 bases and J shed 2 bases, with 14 bases lying between them. The CDR3 nucleotides read TGTGCCAGCAGCTTCACATCGAGGATCCCTGGAAACACCATATATTTT. Residues: CASSFTSRIPGNTIYF.

This clone was recorded once. The CDR3 nucleotides read TGTGCCAGCAGCCCAAGTGCGGCACAGGGTCATCAGCCCCAGCATTTT. This sequence encodes CASSPSAAQGHQPQHF. The chain joins TRBV7-2 to TRBJ1-5, with D perhaps TRBD1 (6 bases). Per germline, CDR1 SGHTA and CDR2 FQGNSA. This CDR3 is 16 amino acids long. With 5 bases removed from V and 5 bases from J, the gap between germline ends came to 19 bases.

The V gene is TRBV19, the J gene TRBJ2-7; 9 bases align to TRBD1. The CDR3 covers 15 residues. Trimming cost V 5 bases and J 4 bases; bases outside gene matches: 9. Germline V gene lookup returns CDR1 LNHDA and CDR2 SQIVND (reference sequence). CDR3 nucleotide sequence: TGTGCCAGTAGTCTCGGGACAGGGAATAATTACGAGCAGTACTTC. Its protein is CASSLGTGNNYEQYF.

The V call is TRBV4-1, the J call TRBJ2-1; D is unclear. V dropped 0 bases and J dropped 3 bases, with 18 bases sitting between them. Per the germline V gene, CDR1 is MGHRA and CDR2 is YSYEKL. The CDR3 covers 18 residues. The CDR3 nucleotides read TGCGCCAGCAGCCAAGATTCCGCCCTAGAGGTGGGCTACAATGAGCAGTTCTTC. It yields the protein CASSQDSALEVGYNEQFF.

The sample holds one count of this clone. The chain links TRBV28 to TRBJ2-7; the match to TRBD2 covers 10 bases. CDR1 and CDR2 from the germline V gene are MDHEN and SYDVKM. The CDR3 contains 15 residues. V lost 3 bases, J lost 2 bases, and 4 bases stayed unmatched. The CDR3 region has the DNA TGTGCCAGCAGTTTCAGCGGGAGGGAAACCTACGAGCAGTACTTC. Its protein is CASSFSGRETYEQYF. The full variable domain, rest sourced from reference TRBV28 and TRBJ2-7, is DVKVTQSSRYLVKRTGEKVFLECVQDMDHENMFWYRQDPGLGLRLIYFSYDVKMKEKGDIPEGYSVSREKKERFSLILESASTNQTSMYLCASSFSGRETYEQYFGPGTRLTVT.